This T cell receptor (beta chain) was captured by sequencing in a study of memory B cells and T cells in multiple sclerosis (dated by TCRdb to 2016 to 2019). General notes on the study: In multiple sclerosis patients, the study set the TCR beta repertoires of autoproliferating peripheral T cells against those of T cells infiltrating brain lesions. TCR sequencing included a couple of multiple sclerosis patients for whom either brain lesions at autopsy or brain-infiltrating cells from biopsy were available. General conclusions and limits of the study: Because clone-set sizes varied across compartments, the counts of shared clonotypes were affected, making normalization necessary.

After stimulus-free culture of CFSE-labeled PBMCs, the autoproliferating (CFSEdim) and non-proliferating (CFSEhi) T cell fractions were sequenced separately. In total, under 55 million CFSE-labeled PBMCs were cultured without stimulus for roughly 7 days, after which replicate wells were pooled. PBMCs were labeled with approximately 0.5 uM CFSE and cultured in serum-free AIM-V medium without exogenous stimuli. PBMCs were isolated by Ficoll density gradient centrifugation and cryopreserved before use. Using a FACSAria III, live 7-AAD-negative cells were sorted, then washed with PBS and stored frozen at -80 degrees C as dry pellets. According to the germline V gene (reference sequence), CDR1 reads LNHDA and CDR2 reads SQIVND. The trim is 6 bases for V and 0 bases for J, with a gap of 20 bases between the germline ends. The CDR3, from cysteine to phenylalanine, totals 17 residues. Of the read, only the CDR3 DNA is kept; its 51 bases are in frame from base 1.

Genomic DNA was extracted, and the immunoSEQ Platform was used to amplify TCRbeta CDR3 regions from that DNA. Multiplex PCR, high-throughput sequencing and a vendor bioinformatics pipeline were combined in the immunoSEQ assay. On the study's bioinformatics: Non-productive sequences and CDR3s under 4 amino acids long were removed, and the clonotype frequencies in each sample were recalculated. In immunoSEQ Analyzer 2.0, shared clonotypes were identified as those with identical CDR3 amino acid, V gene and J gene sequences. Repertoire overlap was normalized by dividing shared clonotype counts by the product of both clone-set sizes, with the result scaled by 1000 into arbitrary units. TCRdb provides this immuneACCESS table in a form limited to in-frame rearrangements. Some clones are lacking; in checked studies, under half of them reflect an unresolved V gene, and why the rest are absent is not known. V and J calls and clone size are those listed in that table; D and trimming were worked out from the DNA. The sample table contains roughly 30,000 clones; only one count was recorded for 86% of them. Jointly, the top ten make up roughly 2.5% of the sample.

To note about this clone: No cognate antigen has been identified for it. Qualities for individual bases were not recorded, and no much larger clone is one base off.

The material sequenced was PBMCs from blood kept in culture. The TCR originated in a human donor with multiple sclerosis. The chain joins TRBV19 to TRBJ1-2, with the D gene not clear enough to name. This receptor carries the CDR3 CASRDALIEVPNYGYTF. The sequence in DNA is TGTGCCAGTAGGGATGCGCTTATCGAGGTCCCTAACTATGGCTACACCTTC.